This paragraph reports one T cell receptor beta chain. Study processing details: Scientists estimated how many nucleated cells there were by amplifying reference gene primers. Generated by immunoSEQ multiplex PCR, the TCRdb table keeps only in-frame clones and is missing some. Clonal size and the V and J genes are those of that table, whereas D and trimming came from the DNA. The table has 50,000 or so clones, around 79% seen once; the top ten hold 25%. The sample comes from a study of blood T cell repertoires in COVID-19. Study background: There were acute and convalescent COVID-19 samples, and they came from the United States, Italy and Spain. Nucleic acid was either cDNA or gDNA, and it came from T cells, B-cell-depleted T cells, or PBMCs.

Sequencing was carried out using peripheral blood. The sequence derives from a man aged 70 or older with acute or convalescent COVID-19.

CDR3 amino acids: CASSPRGDYYNEQFF. The CDR3 coding sequence is TGTGCCAGCAGCCCCAGGGGAGACTACTACAATGAGCAGTTCTTC. V usage is TRBV11-1 and J usage is TRBJ2-1; perhaps TRBD1 as D (6 bases). CDR3 length: 15 residues. Trimming took off 5 bases at V and 3 bases at J, with 14 bases between the two ends. The germline V gene encodes CDR1 SGHAT and CDR2 FQDESV (reference sequence).